The text below deals with one T cell receptor beta chain. V was shortened by 8 bases and J by 7 bases, with 21 bases between the two germline ends. This CDR3 contains 15 residues. The germline gives CDR1 SGHVS, CDR2 FQNEAQ. This sample stems from a study of blood T cells in healthy people across ages. Peripheral blood, 9.5 to 10 milliliters per donor, was collected. With a J-beta primer mix and a sample-barcoded 5' primer, a second PCR ran about 7 to 12 cycles. TCRdb independently ran MiXCR on the 5' RACE reads; one entry per CDR3 protein. The sample yields hundreds of thousands of distinct CDR3 sequences, under 45% seen once.

The chain combines TRBV7-8 with TRBJ2-4; tentative D call: TRBD2 (5 bases). The specimen was blood. The sequence derives from a man aged 60 to 75 in good health. The CDR3 DNA reads as TGTGCCAGCGCGAAGGCCCAGTGGCGCGGGAACATTCAGTACTTC. As protein: CASAKAQWRGNIQYF.